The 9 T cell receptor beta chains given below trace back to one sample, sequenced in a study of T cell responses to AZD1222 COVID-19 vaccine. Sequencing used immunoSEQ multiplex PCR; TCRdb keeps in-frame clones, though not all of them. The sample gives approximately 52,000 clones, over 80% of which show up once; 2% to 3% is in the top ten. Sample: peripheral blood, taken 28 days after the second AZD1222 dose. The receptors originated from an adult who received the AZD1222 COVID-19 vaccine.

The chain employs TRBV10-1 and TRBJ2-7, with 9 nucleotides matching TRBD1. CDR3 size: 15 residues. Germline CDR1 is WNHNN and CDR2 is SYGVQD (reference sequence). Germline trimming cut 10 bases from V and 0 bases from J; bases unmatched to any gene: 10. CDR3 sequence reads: CATSRETGGSYEQYF. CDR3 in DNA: TGCGCCACTTCAAGGGAGACAGGGGGCTCCTACGAGCAGTACTTC.

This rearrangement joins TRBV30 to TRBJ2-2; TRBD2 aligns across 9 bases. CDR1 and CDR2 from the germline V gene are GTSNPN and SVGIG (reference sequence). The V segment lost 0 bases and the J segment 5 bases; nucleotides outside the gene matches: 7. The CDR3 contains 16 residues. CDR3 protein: CAWSVSGGRGTGELFF. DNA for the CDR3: TGTGCCTGGAGTGTATCGGGCGGGAGGGGAACCGGGGAGCTGTTTTTT.

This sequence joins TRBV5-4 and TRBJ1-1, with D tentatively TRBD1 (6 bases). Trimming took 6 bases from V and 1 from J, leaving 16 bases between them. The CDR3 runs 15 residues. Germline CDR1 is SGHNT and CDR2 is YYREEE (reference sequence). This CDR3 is CASTPSGGPNTEAFF. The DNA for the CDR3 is TGTGCCAGCACCCCGTCGGGGGGGCCGAACACTGAAGCTTTCTTT.

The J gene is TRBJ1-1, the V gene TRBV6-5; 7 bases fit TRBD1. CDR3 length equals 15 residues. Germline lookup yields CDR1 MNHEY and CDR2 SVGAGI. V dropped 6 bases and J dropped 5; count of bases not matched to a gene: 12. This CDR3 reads CASRDLGGWGTEAFF. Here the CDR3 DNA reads TGTGCCAGCAGAGACCTAGGGGGCTGGGGTACTGAAGCTTTCTTT.

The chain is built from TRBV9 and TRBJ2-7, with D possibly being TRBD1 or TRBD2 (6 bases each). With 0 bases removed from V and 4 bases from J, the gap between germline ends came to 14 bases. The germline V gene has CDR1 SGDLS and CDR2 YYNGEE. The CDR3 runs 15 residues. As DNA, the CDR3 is TGTGCCAGCAGCGTAGCGGGAGACAGGATATACGAGCAGTACTTC. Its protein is CASSVAGDRIYEQYF.

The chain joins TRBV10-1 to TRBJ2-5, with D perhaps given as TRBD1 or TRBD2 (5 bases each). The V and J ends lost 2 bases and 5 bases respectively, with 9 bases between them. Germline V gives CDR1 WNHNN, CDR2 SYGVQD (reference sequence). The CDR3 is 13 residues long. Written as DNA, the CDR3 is TGCGCCAGCAGTGAGGGGGGAAGGGAGACCCAGTACTTC. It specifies CASSEGGRETQYF.

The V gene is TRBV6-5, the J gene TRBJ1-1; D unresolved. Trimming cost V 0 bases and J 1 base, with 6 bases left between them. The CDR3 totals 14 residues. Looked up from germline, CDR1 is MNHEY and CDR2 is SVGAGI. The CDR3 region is CASSYSSTNTEAFF. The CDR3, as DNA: TGTGCCAGCAGTTACTCTTCCACGAACACTGAAGCTTTCTTT.

The CDR3 sequence is CASSLPSGSRPGEQFF. The CDR3 region has the DNA TGTGCCAGCAGCTTGCCTAGCGGGAGCCGACCCGGGGAGCAGTTCTTC. V gene TRBV5-6 combines with J gene TRBJ2-1, with TRBD2 matching over 10 bases. The CDR3 loop spans 16 amino acids. Looked up from germline, CDR1 is SGHDT and CDR2 is YYEEEE. The V and J ends lost 1 base and 10 bases, in that order; junction bases with no gene match: 11.

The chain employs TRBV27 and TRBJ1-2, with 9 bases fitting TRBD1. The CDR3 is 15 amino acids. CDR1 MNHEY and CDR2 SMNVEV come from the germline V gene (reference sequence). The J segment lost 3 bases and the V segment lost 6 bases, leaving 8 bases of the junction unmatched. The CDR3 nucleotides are TGTGCCAGCAGGGAAACAGGGGGCGGCTACTATGGCTACACCTTC. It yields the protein CASRETGGGYYGYTF.